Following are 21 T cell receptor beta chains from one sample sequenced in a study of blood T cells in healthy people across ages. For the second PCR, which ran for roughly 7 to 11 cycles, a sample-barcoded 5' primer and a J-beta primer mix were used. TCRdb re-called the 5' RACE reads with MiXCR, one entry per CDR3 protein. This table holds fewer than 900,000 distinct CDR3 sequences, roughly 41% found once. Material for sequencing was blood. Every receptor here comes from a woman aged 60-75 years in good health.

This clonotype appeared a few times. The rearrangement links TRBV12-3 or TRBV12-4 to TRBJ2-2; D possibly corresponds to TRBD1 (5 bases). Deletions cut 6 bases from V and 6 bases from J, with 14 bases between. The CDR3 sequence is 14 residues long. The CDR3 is CASRPQTVSGELFF. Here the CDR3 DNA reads TGTGCCAGCAGGCCCCAGACAGTATCCGGGGAGCTGTTTTTT.

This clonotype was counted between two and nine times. The CDR3 spells CASGLGVGNSPLHF. CDR3 bases: TGTGCTAGTGGTTTGGGGGTCGGCAATTCACCCCTCCACTTT. The chain employs TRBV12-5 and TRBJ1-6; D remains ambiguous. The length of the CDR3 is 14 residues. Germline CDR1 reads LGHNT; CDR2 reads FRNRAP. Trimming pared 1 base from V and 7 bases from J, leaving 8 bases between.

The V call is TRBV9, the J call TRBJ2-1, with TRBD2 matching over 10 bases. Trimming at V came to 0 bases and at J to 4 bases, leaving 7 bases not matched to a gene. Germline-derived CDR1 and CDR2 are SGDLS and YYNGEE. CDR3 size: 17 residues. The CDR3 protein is CASSVGPLAGVYNEQFF. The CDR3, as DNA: TGTGCCAGCAGCGTAGGTCCCCTAGCGGGAGTGTACAATGAGCAGTTCTTC. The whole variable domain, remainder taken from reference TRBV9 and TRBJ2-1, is DSGVTQTPKHLITATGQRVTLRCSPRSGDLSVYWYQQSLDQGLQFLIQYYNGEERAKGNILERFSAQQFPDLHSELNLSSLELGDSALYFCASSVGPLAGVYNEQFFGPGTRLTVL.

The CDR3 here is CSARDEGYEQFF. CDR3 bases: TGCAGTGCTAGAGACGAGGGCTATGAGCAGTTCTTC. V gene TRBV20-1 combines with J gene TRBJ2-1; possible D gene TRBD2, 5 bases. This CDR3 has 12 amino acids. Germline lookup yields CDR1 DFQATT and CDR2 SNEGSKA (reference sequence). V was cut by 0 bases and J by 8 bases, with 8 bases left in between.

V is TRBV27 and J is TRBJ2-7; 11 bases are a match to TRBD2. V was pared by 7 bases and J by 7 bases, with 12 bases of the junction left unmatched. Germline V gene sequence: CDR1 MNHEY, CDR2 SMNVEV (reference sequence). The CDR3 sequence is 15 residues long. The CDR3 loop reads CASTSMGLADNEQYF. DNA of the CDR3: TGTGCCAGCACCTCTATGGGACTAGCGGACAATGAGCAGTACTTC.

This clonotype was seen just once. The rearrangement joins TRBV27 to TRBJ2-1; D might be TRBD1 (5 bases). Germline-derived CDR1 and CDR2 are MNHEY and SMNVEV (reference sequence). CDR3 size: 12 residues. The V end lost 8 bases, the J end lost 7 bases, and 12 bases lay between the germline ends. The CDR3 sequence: CASYRRQNEQFF. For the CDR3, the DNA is TGTGCCAGCTATCGTCGACAGAATGAGCAGTTCTTC.

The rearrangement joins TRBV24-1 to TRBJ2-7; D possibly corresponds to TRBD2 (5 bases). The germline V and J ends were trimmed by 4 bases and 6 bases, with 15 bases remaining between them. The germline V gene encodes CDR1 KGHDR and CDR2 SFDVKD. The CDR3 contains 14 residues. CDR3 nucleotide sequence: TGTGCCACCAGTGACCGAGAGGGTAAGGGCGAGCAGTACTTC. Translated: CATSDREGKGEQYF.

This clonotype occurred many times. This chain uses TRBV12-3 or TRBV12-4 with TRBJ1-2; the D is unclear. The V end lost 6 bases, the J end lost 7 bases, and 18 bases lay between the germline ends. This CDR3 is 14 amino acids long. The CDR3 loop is CASSPPTLSGGYTF. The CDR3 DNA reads TGTGCCAGCAGCCCCCCTACTCTATCTGGTGGCTACACCTTC.

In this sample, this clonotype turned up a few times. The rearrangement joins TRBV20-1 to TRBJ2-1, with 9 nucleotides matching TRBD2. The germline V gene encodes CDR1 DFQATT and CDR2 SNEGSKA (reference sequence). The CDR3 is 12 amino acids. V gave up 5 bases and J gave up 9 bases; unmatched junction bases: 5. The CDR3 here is CSAFLAGTEQFF. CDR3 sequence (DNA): TGCAGTGCTTTCCTAGCGGGGACTGAGCAGTTCTTC.

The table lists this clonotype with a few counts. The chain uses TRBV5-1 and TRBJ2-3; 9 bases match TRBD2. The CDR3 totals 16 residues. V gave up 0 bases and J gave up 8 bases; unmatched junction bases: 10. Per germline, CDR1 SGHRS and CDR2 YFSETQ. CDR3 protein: CASSLDLSGGPGTQYF. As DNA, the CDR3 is TGCGCCAGCAGCTTGGACCTTAGCGGGGGTCCCGGTACGCAGTATTTT. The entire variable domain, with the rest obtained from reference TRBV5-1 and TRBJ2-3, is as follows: KAGVTQTPRYLIKTRGQQVTLSCSPISGHRSVSWYQQTPGQGLQFLFEYFSETQRNKGNFPGRFSGRQFSNSRSEMNVSTLELGDSALYLCASSLDLSGGPGTQYFGPGTRLTVL.

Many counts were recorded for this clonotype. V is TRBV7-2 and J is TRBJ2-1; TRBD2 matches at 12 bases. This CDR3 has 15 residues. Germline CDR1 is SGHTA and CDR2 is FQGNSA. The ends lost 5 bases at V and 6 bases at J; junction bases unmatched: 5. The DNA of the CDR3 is TGTGCCAGCAGCCCCGGACTAGCGGGGCGCAATGAGCAGTTCTTC. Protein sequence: CASSPGLAGRNEQFF. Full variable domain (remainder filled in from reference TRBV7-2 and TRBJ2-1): GAGVSQSPSNKVTEKGKDVELRCDPISGHTALYWYRQSLGQGLEFLIYFQGNSAPDKSGLPSDRFSAERTGGSVSTLTIQRTQQEDSAVYLCASSPGLAGRNEQFFGPGTRLTVL.

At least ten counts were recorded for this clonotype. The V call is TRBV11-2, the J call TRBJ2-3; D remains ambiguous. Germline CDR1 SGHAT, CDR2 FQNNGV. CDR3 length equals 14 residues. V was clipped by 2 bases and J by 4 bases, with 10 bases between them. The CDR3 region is CASSLLLPPDTQYF. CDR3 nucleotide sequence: TGTGCCAGCAGCTTACTTCTACCCCCAGATACGCAGTATTTT.

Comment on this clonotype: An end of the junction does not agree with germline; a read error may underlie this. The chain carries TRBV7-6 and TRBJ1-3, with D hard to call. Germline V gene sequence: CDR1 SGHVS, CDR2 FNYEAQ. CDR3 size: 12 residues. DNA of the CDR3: TGTGCCGGCAGCTATTCCGGGAACACCATATATTTT. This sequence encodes CAGSYSGNTIYF.

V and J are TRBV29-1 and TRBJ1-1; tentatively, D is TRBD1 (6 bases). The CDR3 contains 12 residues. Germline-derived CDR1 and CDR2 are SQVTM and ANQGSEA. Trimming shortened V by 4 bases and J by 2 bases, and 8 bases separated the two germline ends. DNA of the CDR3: TGCAGCGTTGGGGGGGCCAACACTGAAGCTTTCTTT. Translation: CSVGGANTEAFF.

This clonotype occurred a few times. CDR3 coding DNA: TGCGCCAGCAGCTTGGCCGGTAGTGCTAGCGGGAATGAGCAGTTCTTC. Its translation: CASSLAGSASGNEQFF. The V and J genes are TRBV5-1 and TRBJ2-1, with 8 bases lining up with TRBD2. The V gene's germline CDR1 is SGHRS and CDR2 YFSETQ. Trimming at V came to 0 bases and at J to 7 bases, leaving 9 bases not matched to a gene. The CDR3 covers 16 residues.

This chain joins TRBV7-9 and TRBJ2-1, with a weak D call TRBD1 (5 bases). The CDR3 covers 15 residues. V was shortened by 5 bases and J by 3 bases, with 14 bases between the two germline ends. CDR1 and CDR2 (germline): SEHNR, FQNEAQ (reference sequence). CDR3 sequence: CASSPGQGYYNEQFF. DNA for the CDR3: TGTGCCAGCAGCCCAGGGCAGGGATACTACAATGAGCAGTTCTTC.

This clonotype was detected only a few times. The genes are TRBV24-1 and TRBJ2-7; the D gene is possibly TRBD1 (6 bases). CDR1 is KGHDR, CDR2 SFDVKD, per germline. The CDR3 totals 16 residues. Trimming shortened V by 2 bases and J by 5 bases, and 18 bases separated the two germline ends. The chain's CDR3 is CATSDSPARGLDEQYF. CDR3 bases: TGTGCCACCAGTGATTCGCCGGCCAGGGGATTGGACGAGCAGTACTTC.

The CDR3 protein is CASKGPGMNTEAFF. Here the CDR3 DNA reads TGTGCCAGCAAGGGCCCAGGGATGAACACTGAAGCTTTCTTT. V and J are TRBV6-6 and TRBJ1-1; possible D gene TRBD1, 5 bases. V lost 7 bases to trimming and J lost 0 bases, with 12 bases between them. The CDR3 loop spans 14 amino acids. Germline loops: CDR1 MNHNY, CDR2 SVGAGI (reference sequence).

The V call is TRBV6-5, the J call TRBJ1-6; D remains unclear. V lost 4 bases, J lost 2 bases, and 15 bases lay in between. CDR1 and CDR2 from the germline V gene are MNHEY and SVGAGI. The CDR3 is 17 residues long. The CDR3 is CASSFSGRDTYNSPLHF. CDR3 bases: TGTGCCAGCAGTTTCTCAGGTCGGGATACCTATAATTCACCCCTCCACTTT.

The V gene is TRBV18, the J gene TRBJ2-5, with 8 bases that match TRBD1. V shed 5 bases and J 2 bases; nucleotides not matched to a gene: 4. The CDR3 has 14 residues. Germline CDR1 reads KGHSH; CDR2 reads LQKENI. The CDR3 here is CASSTTGAQETQYF. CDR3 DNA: TGTGCCAGCTCAACGACAGGGGCGCAAGAGACCCAGTACTTC. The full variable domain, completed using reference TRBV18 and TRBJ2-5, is NAGVMQNPRHLVRRRGQEARLRCSPMKGHSHVYWYRQLPEEGLKFMVYLQKENIIDESGMPKERFSAEFPKEGPSILRIQQVVRGDSAAYFCASSTTGAQETQYFGPGTRLLVL.

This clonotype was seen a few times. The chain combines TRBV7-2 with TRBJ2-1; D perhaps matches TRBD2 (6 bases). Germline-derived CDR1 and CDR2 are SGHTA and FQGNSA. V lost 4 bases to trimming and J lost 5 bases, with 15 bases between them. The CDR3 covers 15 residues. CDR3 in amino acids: CASSSRLGVNNEQFF. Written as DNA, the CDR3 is TGTGCCAGCAGCTCGCGACTAGGGGTGAACAATGAGCAGTTCTTC.